This TCR beta chain was captured by sequencing in a study of blood T cell repertoires in COVID-19. About the study: Whether acute or convalescent, the COVID-19 samples came from the United States, Italy and Spain. T cells, B-cell-depleted T cells, or PBMCs provided the cDNA or gDNA that served as material.

Trimming left V 8 bases short and J 4 bases short, with 6 bases between. Germline CDR1 and CDR2: LGHDT and YNNKEL (reference sequence). CDR3 length: 12 amino acids. Enrolment of Seattle patients took place during active infection, and they were followed longitudinally. In the original analysis: Reference gene primer amplification gave nucleated cell count estimates. The protocol was immunoSEQ multiplex PCR, while the TCRdb copy is restricted to in-frame clones and leaves out a portion. That table furnishes V, J and clone size, whereas the DNA furnished D and trimming. The table has approximately 530,000 clones, approximately 91% seen once.

Specimen: peripheral blood. The sequence came from a woman aged 45-65 years with COVID-19, enrolled during active disease. This chain connects TRBV3-1 (or the pseudogene TRBV3-2) to TRBJ2-6, with D unclear. The CDR3 sequence: CASSLGANVLTF. The CDR3 nucleotides are TGTGCCAGCTCCCTAGGGGCCAACGTCCTGACTTTC.